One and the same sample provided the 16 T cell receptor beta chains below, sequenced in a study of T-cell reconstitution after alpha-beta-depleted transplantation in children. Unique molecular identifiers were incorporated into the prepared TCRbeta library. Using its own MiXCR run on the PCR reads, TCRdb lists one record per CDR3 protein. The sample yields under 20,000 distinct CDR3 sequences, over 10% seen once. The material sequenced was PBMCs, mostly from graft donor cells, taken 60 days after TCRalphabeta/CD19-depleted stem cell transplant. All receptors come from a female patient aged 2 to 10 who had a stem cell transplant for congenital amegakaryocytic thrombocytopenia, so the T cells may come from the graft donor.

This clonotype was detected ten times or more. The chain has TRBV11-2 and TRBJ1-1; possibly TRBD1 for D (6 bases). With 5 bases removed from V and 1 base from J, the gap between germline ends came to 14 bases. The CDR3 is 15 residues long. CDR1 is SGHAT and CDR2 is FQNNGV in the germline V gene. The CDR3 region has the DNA TGTGCCAGCAGCATTACAGGGTACTCGAACACTGAAGCTTTCTTT. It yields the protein CASSITGYSNTEAFF.

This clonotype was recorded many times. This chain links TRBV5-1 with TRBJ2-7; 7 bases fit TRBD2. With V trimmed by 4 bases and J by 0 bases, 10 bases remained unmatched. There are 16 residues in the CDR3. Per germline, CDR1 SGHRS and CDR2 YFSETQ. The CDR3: CASSGVAGGNSYEQYF. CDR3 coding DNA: TGCGCCAGCAGCGGAGTAGCGGGCGGCAACTCCTACGAGCAGTACTTC.

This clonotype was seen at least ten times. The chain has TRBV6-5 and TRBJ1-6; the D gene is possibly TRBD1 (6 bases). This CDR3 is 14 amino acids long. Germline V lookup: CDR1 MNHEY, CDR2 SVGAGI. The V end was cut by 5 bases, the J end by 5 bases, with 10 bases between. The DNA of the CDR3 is TGTGCCAGCAGTCACAGGGAGGATAATTCACCCCTCCACTTT. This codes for CASSHREDNSPLHF.

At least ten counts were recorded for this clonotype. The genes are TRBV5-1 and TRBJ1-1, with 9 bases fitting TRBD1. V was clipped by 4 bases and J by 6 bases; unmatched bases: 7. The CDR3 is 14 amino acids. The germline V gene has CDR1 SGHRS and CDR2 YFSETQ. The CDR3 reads CASSRDRASPEAFF. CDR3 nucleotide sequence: TGCGCCAGCAGCAGGGACAGGGCTAGCCCTGAAGCTTTCTTT.

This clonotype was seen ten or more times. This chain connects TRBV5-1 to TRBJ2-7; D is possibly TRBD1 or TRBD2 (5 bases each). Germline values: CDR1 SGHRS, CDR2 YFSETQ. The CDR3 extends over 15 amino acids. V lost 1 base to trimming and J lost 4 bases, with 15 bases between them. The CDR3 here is CASSLLGEREYEQYF. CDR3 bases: TGCGCCAGCAGCTTGTTAGGGGAGAGGGAATACGAGCAGTACTTC.

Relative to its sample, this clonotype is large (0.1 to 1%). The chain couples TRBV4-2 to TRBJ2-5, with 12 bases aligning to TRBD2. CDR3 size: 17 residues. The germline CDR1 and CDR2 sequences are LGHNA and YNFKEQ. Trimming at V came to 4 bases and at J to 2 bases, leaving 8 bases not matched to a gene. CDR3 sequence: CASSLPITSGGQETQYF. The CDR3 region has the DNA TGTGCCAGCAGCCTGCCTATAACTAGCGGGGGGCAAGAGACCCAGTACTTC.

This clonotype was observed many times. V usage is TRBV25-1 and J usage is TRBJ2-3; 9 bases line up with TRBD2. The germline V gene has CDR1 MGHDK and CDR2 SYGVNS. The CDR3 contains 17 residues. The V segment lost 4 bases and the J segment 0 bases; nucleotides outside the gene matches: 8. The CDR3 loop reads CASSARNSGRSTDTQYF. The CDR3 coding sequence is TGTGCCAGCAGTGCCCGTAATAGCGGGAGAAGCACAGATACGCAGTATTTT.

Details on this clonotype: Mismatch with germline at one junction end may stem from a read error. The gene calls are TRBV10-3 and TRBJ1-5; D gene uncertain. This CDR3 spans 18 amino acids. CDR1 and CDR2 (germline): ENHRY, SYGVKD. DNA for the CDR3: TGTACCATCAGTTTATTTGGAGGACCCGACTTTTTCAATCAGCCCCAGCATTTT. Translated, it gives CTISLFGGPDFFNQPQHF.

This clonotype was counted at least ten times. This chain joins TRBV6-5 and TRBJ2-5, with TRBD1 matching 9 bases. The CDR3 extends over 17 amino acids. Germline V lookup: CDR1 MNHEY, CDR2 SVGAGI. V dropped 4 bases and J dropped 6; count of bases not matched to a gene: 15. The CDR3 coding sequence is TGTGCCAGCAGTTCCCCAACACAGGGGGCCCGGAGGAAGACCCAGTACTTC. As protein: CASSSPTQGARRKTQYF.

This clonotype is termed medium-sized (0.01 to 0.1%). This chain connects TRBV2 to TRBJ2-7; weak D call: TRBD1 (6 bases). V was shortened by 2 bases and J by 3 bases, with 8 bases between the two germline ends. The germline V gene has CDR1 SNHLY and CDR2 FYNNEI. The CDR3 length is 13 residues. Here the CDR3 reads CASSEWDNYEQYF. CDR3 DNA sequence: TGTGCCAGCAGTGAATGGGACAACTACGAGCAGTACTTC. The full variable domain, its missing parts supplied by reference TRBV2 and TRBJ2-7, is EPEVTQTPSHQVTQMGQEVILRCVPISNHLYFYWYRQILGQKVEFLVSFYNNEISEKSEIFDDQFSVERPDGSNFTLKIRSTKLEDSAMYFCASSEWDNYEQYFGPGTRLTVT.

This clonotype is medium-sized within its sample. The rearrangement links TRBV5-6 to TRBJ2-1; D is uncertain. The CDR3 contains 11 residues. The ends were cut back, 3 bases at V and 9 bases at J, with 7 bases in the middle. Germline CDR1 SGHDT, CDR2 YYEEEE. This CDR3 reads CASSSLFEQFF. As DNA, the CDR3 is TGTGCCAGCAGCTCCCTTTTTGAGCAGTTCTTC.

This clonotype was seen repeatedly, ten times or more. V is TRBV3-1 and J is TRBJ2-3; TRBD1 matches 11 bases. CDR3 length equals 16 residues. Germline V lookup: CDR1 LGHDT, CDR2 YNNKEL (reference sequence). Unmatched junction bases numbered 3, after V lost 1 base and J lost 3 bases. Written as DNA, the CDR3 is TGTGCCAGCAGCCAAGTGGACAGGGGGCGAACAGATACGCAGTATTTT. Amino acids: CASSQVDRGRTDTQYF.

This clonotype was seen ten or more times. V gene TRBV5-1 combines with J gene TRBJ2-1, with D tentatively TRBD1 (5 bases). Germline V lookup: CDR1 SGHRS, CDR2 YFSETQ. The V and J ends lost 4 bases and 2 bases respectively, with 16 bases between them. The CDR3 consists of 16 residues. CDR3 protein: CASSVAVQEPYNEQFF. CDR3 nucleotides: TGCGCCAGCAGCGTGGCGGTACAGGAGCCCTACAATGAGCAGTTCTTC.

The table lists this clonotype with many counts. CDR3 protein: CASSLRQGRTEAFF. The CDR3 DNA is TGTGCCAGCAGCCTGAGACAGGGGCGGACTGAAGCTTTCTTT. The V gene is TRBV27, the J gene TRBJ1-1; 8 nucleotides agree with TRBD1. This CDR3 has 14 amino acids. Trimming took 6 bases from V and 5 from J; bases not matched to a gene: 8. Germline V gene lookup returns CDR1 MNHEY and CDR2 SMNVEV (reference sequence).

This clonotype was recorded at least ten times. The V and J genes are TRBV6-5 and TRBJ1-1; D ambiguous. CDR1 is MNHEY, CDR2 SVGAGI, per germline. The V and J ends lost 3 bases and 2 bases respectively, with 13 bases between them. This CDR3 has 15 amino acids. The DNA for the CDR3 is TGTGCCAGCAGTTATCCGACAAGACCCAACACTGAAGCTTTCTTT. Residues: CASSYPTRPNTEAFF.

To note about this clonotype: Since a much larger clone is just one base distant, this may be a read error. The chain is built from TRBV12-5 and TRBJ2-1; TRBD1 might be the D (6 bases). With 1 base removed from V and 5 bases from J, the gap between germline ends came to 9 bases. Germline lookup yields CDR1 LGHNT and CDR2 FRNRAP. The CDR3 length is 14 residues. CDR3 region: CASGLGRDNNEQFF. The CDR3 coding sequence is TGTGCTAGTGGTTTGGGCCGGGACAACAATGAGCAGTTCTTC. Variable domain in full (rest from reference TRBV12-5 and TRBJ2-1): DARVTQTPRHKVTEMGQEVTMRCQPILGHNTVFWYRQTMMQGLELLAYFRNRAPLDDSGMPKDRFSAEMPDATLATLKIQPSEPRDSAVYFCASGLGRDNNEQFFGPGTRLTVL.